Following are 12 T cell receptor beta chains from one sample sequenced in a study of patients and donors after allogeneic stem cell transplantation (dated by TCRdb to about 2020). Receptor amplification or capture employed RT-PCR. Sequencer: NextSeq 550. TCRdb itself trimmed the public reads at Q25 with fastp, ran MiXCR and retained productive beta chains. Merged by CDR3 protein, the rows form single entries marked with the most common genes and DNA. The sample table shows about 160,000 distinct CDR3 sequences, and about two fifths are seen once. The ten largest clones take up 50% of the sample. Material for sequencing was blood, either unsorted or a sorted T cell fraction (not recorded which). The receptors shown here come from a human donor who was either an allogeneic HSCT recipient or a stem cell or donor lymphocyte infusion donor (not recorded which). It is not recorded whose cells these are; they may come from a transplant donor.

The rearrangement joins TRBV11-2 to TRBJ1-2; possibly TRBD1 for D (6 bases). Trimming removed 1 base at V and 4 bases at J, with 16 bases between. The CDR3 is made up of 16 amino acids. The V gene's germline CDR1 is SGHAT and CDR2 FQNNGV. CDR3 amino acids: CASSLVATGEAYGYTF. The CDR3 nucleotides are TGTGCCAGCAGCTTAGTGGCGACAGGAGAGGCCTATGGCTACACCTTC.

The V gene is TRBV27, the J gene TRBJ2-1; no reliable D call. Germline CDR1 and CDR2: MNHEY and SMNVEV (reference sequence). V lost 7 bases and J lost 10, with 11 bases in between. This CDR3 has 11 amino acids. CDR3 nucleotide sequence: TGTGCCAGCACCCGCGAATCAGAGCAGTTCTTC. Its protein product is CASTRESEQFF.

This chain connects TRBV6-5 to TRBJ2-1; 7 bases line up with TRBD2. The junction had 3 bases not matched to a gene; V was cut back by 6 bases and J by 1 base. The germline V gene has CDR1 MNHEY and CDR2 SVGAGI. CDR3 length: 14 amino acids. The CDR3, as DNA: TGTGCCAGCAGGGCTAGCGGTTCCTACAATGAGCAGTTCTTC. This gives the protein CASRASGSYNEQFF.

In this sample, this clonotype turned up many times. The rearrangement uses TRBV7-2 and TRBJ1-1; 8 bases fit TRBD1. The CDR3 contains 13 residues. Trimming removed 5 bases from V and 7 bases from J; junction bases left unmatched: 6. Germline CDR1 SGHTA, CDR2 FQGNSA. In nucleotides, the CDR3 is TGTGCCAGCAGCGCTATTGACAGGGGTGAAGCTTTCTTT. This translates into CASSAIDRGEAFF.

The rearrangement links TRBV6-5 to TRBJ1-2; 11 bases fit TRBD1. V lost 6 bases, J lost 4 bases, and 10 bases stayed unmatched. The CDR3 has 16 residues. Germline values: CDR1 MNHEY, CDR2 SVGAGI. The CDR3 protein is CASSPDPGQGGYGYTF. CDR3 DNA sequence: TGTGCCAGCAGCCCCGACCCGGGACAGGGGGGCTATGGCTACACCTTC.

CDR3 DNA: TGCAGCGTTTTGGGGGGGCGTCGCACCGGGGAGCTGTTTTTT. Amino acids: CSVLGGRRTGELFF. The chain employs TRBV29-1 and TRBJ2-2; tentative D call: TRBD2 (7 bases). The CDR3 contains 14 residues. The germline V gene encodes CDR1 SQVTM and CDR2 ANQGSEA. V was trimmed by 5 bases and J by 4 bases, leaving 14 bases between them.

This clonotype was counted a few times. This sequence joins TRBV12-3 or TRBV12-4 and TRBJ2-2, with TRBD1 matching 7 bases. CDR3 length equals 15 residues. V dropped 6 bases and J dropped 2; count of bases not matched to a gene: 6. CDR3 in DNA: TGTGCCAGCAGCCCGACAGGGTTTAACACCGGGGAGCTGTTTTTT. It yields the protein CASSPTGFNTGELFF.

V usage is TRBV27 and J usage is TRBJ1-5; possibly TRBD1 for D (6 bases). With 7 bases removed from V and 6 bases from J, the gap between germline ends came to 13 bases. Germline V lookup: CDR1 MNHEY, CDR2 SMNVEV (reference sequence). The CDR3 consists of 13 residues. Here the CDR3 reads CASTGGAGQPQHF. CDR3 nucleotide sequence: TGTGCCAGCACCGGGGGGGCGGGTCAGCCCCAGCATTTT.

There are a few counts of this clonotype. The chain employs TRBV28 and TRBJ1-2; TRBD1 is a possible D gene (6 bases). V was trimmed by 2 bases and J by 1 base, leaving 20 bases between them. The germline V gene encodes CDR1 MDHEN and CDR2 SYDVKM. This CDR3 contains 18 residues. The CDR3 protein is CASSLAVRGGIDNYGYTF. CDR3 DNA sequence: TGTGCCAGCAGTTTAGCGGTCAGGGGCGGGATTGATAACTATGGCTACACCTTC.

Concerning this clonotype: Compared with germline, one end of the junction differs, possibly owing to a read error. The chain is built from TRBV7-7 and TRBJ2-5; 8 bases line up with TRBD2. CDR3 length equals 15 residues. In germline, CDR1 is SSHAT, CDR2 FNYEAQ (reference sequence). This CDR3 is CASSLGAGDQETQYF. CDR3 bases: TGTGCTAGCAGCTTAGGAGCGGGGGATCAAGAGACCCAGTACTTC.

The CDR3 nucleotides read TGCGCCAGCAGAGGAGGTGAGCAGTTCTTC. Translating it yields CASRGGEQFF. J is TRBJ2-1 and V is TRBV4-1; TRBD2 is a possible D gene (5 bases). V shed 6 bases and J shed 9 bases, with 6 bases lying between them. The CDR3 runs to 10 residues. CDR1 and CDR2 (germline): MGHRA, YSYEKL.

This clonotype appeared a few times. The gene calls are TRBV6-6 and TRBJ1-5; D call uncertain. This CDR3 region has 14 residues. Germline-derived CDR1 and CDR2 are MNHNY and SVGAGI (reference sequence). Trimming cost V 7 bases and J 6 bases, with 16 bases left between them. This chain's CDR3 is CASTPPGGVQPQHF. The CDR3 bases are TGTGCCAGCACCCCTCCCGGCGGGGTTCAGCCCCAGCATTTT.